This TCR beta chain was sequenced during a study of sequential checkpoint blockade in melanoma. Across the whole study: Each arm's sequence ended with maintenance nivolumab.

Germline lookup yields CDR1 SGHAT and CDR2 FQNNGV. The CDR3 has 13 residues. Losses at the gene ends were 3 bases for V and 4 bases for J; bases not matched to a gene: 1. The method was immunoSEQ multiplex PCR; TCRdb's version includes in-frame clones alone and lacks a portion of them. The sample has some 9,000 clones, 50% to 75% seen once. Specified treatment: randomized to nivolumab then ipilimumab (arm A) or the reverse (arm B). DNA-damaging chemotherapy had not been given to any patient beforehand. Live CD3+CD8+ CD19− CD56− cells were sorted from PBMCs. This clone was detected once. J is TRBJ2-7 and V is TRBV11-2; 9 bases are a match to TRBD1. Sequenced here: CD8+ T cells sorted from blood (inferred from file names), sampled from a patient given nivolumab and ipilimumab in sequence. The clonotype originates from a human donor with melanoma. CDR3 loop: CASSFGQGYEQYF. Here the CDR3 DNA reads TGTGCCAGCAGCTTCGGACAGGGGTACGAGCAGTACTTC.